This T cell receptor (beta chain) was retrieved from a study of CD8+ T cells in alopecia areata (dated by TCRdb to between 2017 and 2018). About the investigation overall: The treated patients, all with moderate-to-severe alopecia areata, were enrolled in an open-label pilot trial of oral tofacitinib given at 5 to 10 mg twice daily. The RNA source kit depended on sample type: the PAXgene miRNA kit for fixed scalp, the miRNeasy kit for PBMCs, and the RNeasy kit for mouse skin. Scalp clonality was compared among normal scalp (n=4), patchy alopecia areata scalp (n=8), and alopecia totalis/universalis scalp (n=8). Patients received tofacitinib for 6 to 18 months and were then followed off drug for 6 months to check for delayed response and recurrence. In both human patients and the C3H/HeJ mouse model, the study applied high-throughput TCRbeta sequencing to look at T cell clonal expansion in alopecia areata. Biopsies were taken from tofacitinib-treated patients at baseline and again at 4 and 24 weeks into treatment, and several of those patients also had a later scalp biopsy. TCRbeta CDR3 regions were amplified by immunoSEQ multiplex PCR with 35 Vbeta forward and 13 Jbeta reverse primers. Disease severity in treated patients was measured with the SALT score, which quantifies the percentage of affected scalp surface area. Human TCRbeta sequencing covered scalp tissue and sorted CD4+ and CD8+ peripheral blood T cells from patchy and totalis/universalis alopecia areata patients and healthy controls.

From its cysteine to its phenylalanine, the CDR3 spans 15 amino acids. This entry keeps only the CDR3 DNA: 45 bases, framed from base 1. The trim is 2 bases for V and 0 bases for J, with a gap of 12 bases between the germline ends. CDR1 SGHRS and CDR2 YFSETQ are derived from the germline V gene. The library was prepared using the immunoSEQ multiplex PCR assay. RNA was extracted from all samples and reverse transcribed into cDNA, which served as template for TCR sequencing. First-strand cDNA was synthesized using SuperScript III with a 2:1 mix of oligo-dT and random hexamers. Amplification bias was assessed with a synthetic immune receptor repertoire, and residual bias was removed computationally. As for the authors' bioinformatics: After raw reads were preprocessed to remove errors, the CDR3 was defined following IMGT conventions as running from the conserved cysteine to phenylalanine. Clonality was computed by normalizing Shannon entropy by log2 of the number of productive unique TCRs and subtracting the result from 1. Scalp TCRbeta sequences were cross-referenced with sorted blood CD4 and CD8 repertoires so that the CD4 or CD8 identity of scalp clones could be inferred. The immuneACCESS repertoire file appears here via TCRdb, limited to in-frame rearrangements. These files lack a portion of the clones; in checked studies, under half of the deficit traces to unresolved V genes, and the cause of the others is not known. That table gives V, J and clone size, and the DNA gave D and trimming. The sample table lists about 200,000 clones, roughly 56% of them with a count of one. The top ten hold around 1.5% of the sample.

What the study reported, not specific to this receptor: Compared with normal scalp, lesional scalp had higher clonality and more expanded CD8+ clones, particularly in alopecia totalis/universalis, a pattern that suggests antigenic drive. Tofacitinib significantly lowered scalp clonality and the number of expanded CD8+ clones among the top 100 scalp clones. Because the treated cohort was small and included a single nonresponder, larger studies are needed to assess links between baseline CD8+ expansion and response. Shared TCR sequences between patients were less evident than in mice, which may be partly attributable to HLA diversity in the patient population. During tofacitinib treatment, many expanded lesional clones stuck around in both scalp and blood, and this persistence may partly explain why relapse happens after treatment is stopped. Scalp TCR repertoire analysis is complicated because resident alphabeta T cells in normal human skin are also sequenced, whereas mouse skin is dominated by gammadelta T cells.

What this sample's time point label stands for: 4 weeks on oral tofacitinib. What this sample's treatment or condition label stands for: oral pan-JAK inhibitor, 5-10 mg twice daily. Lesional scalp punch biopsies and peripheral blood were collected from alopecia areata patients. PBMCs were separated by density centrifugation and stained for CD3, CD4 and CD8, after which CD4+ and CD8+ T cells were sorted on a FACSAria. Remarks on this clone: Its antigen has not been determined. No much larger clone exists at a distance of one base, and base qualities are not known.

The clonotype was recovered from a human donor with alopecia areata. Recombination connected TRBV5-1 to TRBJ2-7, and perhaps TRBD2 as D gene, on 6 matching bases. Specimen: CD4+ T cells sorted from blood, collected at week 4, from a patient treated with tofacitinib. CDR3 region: CASSFLEGSSYEQYF. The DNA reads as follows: TGCGCCAGCAGCTTCCTGGAGGGAAGCTCCTACGAGCAGTACTTC.